Sequencing of this T cell receptor (beta chain) was carried out in a study of shared clonotypes between healthy human individuals. This table comes from immunoSEQ multiplex PCR, and its TCRdb copy is limited to in-frame clones, with some not included. The sample shows fewer than 1.6 million clones, approximately 98.5% of them seen only once. Germline CDR1 is SGHTS and CDR2 is YDEGEE. CDR3 length equals 16 residues. The trim removed 4 bases at V and 4 bases at J, leaving 12 bases unmatched. This sequence originates from a man aged 25 to 45 in good health. V gene TRBV5-8 combines with J gene TRBJ2-5; 8 bases align to TRBD2. Sequencing used naive CD4+ T cells sorted from blood. Subset defined: CD45RA+ positively selected. CDR3 loop: CASSPRRGEVGETQYF. CDR3 coding DNA: TGTGCCAGCAGCCCCAGGCGGGGGGAAGTGGGAGAGACCCAGTACTTC. Drawing the rest from reference TRBV5-8 and TRBJ2-5, the complete variable domain is EAGVTQSPTHLIKTRGQQATLRCSPISGHTSVYWYQQALGLGLQFLLWYDEGEERNRGNFPPRFSGRQFPNYSSELNVNALELEDSALYLCASSPRRGEVGETQYFGPGTRLLVL.